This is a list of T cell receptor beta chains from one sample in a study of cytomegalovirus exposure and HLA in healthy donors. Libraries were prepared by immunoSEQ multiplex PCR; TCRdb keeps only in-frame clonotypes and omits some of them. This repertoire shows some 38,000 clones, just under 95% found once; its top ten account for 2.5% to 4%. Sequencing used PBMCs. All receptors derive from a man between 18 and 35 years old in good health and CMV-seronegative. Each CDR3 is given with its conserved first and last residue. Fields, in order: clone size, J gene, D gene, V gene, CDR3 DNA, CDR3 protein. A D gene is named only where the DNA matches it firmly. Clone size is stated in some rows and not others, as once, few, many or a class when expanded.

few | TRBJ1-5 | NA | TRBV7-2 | TGTGCCAGCAGCTCCGGTTTACAGCCCCAGCATTTT | CASSSGLQPQHF
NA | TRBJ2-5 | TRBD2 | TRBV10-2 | TGCGCCAGCAGTGAGTCCCTCTCTAGCGGGGGTAACCAAGAGACCCAGTACTTC | CASSESLSSGGNQETQYF
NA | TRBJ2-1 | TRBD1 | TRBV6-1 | TGTGCCAGCAGTGAAGGTGGGACAGGTAACTACAATGAGCAGTTCTTC | CASSEGGTGNYNEQFF
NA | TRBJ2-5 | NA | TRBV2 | TGTGCCAGCAGTGAAGCGCAGAGGGCCCAAGAGACCCAGTACTTC | CASSEAQRAQETQYF
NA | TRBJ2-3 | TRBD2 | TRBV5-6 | TGTGCCAGCAGCTGGGGAGGACTAGCGGGTAATACGCAGTATTTT | CASSWGGLAGNTQYF
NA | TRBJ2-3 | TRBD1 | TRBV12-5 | TGTGCTAGTGGTATCTGGGACAGGGGGGTTACAGATACGCAGTATTTT | CASGIWDRGVTDTQYF
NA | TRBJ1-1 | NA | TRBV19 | TGTGCCAGTAGTATGGCGGGGTACCAGACTGAAGCTTTCTTT | CASSMAGYQTEAFF
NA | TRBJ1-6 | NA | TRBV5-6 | TGTGCCAGCAGCTCTCCTAATTCACCCCTCCACTTT | CASSSPNSPLHF
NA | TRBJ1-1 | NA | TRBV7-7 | TGTGCTAGCAGTAGACAGCCGAACACTGAAGCTTTCTTT | CASSRQPNTEAFF
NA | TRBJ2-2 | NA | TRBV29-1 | TGCAGCGCCGTGAGCGGGAACACCGGGGAGCTGTTTTTT | CSAVSGNTGELFF
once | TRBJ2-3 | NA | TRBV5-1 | TGCGCCAGCAGCAGGACTTCTCCAGATACGCAGTATTTT | CASSRTSPDTQYF
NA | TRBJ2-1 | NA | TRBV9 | TGTGCCAGCAGCGTGGGGGGAGATGTTACCTACAATGAGCAGTTCTTC | CASSVGGDVTYNEQFF
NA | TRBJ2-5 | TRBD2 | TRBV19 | TGTGCCAGTAGTTCGACTAGCGGGGGGTCGCAAGAGACCCAGTACTTC | CASSSTSGGSQETQYF
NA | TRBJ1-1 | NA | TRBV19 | TGTGCCAGTACTCTTAGAAGCAACACTGAAGCTTTCTTT | CASTLRSNTEAFF
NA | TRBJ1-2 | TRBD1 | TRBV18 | TGTGCCAGCTCCATGGACAGGGCCCTCAGTAACTATGGCTACACCTTC | CASSMDRALSNYGYTF
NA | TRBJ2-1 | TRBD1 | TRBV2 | TGTGCCACCTACCGACAGGGCGGCTTTGACAATGAGCAGTTCTTC | CATYRQGGFDNEQFF
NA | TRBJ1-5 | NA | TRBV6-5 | TGTGCCAGCACTTCCGGAAGCGGGCCCCAGCATTTT | CASTSGSGPQHF
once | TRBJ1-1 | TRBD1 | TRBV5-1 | TGCGCCAGCAGCTTTGGGACAGCAAACACTGAAGCTTTCTTT | CASSFGTANTEAFF
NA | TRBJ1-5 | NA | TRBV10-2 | TGCGCCAGCGGGTGGGGAGGTCAGCCCCAGCATTTT | CASGWGGQPQHF
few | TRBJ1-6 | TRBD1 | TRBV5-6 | TGTGCCAGCAGCTTGGCCGGGACAGCGAATTCACCCCTCCACTTT | CASSLAGTANSPLHF
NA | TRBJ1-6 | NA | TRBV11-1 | TGTGCCAGCAGCTCCGAGAGCTCCTATAATTCACCCCTCCACTTT | CASSSESSYNSPLHF
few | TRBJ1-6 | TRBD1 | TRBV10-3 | TGTGCCATCTCAACGGGACAGGGTAATTCACCCCTCCACTTT | CAISTGQGNSPLHF
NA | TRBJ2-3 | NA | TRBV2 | TGTGCCAGCAGTGGGACACTGGGGCGCACAGATACGCAGTATTTT | CASSGTLGRTDTQYF
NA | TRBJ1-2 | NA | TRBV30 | TGTGCCTGGAGTCCGGGCTATGGCTACACCTTC | CAWSPGYGYTF
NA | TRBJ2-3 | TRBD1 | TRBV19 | TGTGCCAGTACCCCCGGACGACAGGGAGTCACAGATACGCAGTATTTT | CASTPGRQGVTDTQYF
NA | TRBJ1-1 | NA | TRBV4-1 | TGCGCCAGCAGTCATATTCTATCCACCCAAAACACTGAAGCTTTCTTT | CASSHILSTQNTEAFF
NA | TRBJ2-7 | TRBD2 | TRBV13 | TGTGCCAGCAGCCCGCCTCGACTAGCGGGGGGTTCCGTGCAGTACTTC | CASSPPRLAGGSVQYF
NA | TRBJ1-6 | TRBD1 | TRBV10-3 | TGTGCCATCAGTGACTTACAGGGGGCGGGTGATTCACCCCTCCACTTT | CAISDLQGAGDSPLHF
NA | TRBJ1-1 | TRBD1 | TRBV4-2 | TGTGCCAGCAGCCTCGACAGGGTGAACACTGAAGCTTTCTTT | CASSLDRVNTEAFF